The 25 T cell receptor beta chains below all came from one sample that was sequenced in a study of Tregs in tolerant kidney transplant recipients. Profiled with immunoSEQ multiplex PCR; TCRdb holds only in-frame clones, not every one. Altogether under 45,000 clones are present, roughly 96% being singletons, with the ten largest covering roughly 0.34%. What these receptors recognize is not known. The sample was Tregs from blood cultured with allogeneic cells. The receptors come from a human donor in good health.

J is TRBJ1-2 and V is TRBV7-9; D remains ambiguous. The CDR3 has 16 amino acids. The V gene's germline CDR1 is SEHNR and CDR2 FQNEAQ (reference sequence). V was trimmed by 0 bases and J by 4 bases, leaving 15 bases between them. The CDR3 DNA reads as TGTGCCAGCAGCTTAGCCCCCCTTAAGACACCCTATGGCTACACCTTC. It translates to CASSLAPLKTPYGYTF.

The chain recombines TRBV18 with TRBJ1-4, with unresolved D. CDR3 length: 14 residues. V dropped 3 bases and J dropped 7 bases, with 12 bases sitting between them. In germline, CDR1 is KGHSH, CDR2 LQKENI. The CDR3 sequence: CASSPRRGVEKLFF. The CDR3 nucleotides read TGTGCCAGCTCACCCCGGCGCGGGGTTGAAAAACTGTTTTTT.

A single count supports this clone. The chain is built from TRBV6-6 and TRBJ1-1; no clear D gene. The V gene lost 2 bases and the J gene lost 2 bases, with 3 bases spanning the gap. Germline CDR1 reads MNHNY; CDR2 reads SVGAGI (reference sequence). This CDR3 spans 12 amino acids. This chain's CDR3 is CASSYPNTEAFF. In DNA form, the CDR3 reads TGTGCCAGCAGTTACCCAAACACTGAAGCTTTCTTT.

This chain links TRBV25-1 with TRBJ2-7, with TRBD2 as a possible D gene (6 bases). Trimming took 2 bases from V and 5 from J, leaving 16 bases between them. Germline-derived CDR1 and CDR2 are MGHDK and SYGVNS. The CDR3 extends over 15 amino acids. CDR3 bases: TGTGCCAGCAGTGAAACGGGAGTCGGGCGCGACGAGCAGTACTTC. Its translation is CASSETGVGRDEQYF.

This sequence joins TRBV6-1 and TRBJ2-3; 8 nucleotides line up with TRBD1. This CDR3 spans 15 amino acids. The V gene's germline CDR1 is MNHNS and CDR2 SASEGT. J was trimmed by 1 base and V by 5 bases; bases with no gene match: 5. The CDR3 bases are TGTGCCAGCAGTCAGCAGGGGGCGGGCACAGATACGCAGTATTTT. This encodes CASSQQGAGTDTQYF.

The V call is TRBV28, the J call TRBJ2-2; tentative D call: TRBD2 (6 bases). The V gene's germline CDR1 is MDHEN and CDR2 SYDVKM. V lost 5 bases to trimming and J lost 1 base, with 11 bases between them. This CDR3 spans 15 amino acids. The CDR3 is CASSGGTVNTGELFF. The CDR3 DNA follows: TGTGCCAGCAGTGGGGGGACGGTGAACACCGGGGAGCTGTTTTTT.

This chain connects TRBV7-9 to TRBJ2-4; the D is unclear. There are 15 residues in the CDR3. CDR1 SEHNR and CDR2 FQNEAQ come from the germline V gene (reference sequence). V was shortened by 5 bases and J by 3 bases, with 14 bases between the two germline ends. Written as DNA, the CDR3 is TGTGCCAGCAGCCAAGGGTGGGGTGGCAAAAACATTCAGTACTTC. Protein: CASSQGWGGKNIQYF.

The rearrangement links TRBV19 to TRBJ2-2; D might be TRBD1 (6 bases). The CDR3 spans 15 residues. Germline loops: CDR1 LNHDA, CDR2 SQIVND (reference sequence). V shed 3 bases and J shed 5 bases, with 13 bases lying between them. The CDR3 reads CASSIGQRGTGELFF. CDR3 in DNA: TGTGCCAGTAGTATCGGACAGAGAGGTACCGGGGAGCTGTTTTTT.

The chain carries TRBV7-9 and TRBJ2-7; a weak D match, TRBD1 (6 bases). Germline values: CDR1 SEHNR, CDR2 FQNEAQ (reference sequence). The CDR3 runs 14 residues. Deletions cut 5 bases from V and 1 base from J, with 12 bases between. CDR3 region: CASSLEGGSYEQYF. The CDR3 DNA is TGTGCCAGCAGCCTAGAAGGGGGATCCTACGAGCAGTACTTC.

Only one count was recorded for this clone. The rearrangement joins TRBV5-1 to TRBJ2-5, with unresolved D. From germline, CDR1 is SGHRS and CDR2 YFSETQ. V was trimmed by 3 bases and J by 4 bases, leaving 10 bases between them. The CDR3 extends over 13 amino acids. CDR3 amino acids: CASSSIPTETQYF. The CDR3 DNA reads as TGCGCCAGCAGCTCTATCCCGACAGAGACCCAGTACTTC.

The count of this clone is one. The CDR3 protein is CASSQGTSGDGELFF. The CDR3 DNA sequence: TGTGCCAGCAGCCAAGGGACTAGCGGGGACGGGGAGCTGTTTTTT. The V gene is TRBV4-2, the J gene TRBJ2-2; 12 nucleotides match TRBD2. This CDR3 has 15 residues. Germline values: CDR1 LGHNA, CDR2 YNFKEQ. V shed 1 base and J 7 bases; nucleotides not matched to a gene: 1.

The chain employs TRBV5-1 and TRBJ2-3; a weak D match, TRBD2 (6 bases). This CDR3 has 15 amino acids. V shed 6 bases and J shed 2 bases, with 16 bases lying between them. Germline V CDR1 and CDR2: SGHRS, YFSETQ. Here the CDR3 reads CASTSISGPTDTQYF. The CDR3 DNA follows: TGCGCCAGCACCTCAATTAGCGGTCCCACAGATACGCAGTATTTT.

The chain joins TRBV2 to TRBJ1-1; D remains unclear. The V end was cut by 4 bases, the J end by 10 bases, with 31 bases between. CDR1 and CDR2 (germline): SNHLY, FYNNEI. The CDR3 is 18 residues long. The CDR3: CASSGYTEREVLNILAFF. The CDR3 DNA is TGTGCCAGCAGTGGATACACTGAGAGGGAGGTTCTGAACATTTTAGCTTTCTTT. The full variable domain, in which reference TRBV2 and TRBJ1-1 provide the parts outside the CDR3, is EPEVTQTPSHQVTQMGQEVILRCVPISNHLYFYWYRQILGQKVEFLVSFYNNEISEKSEIFDDQFSVERPDGSNFTLKIRSTKLEDSAMYFCASSGYTEREVLNILAFFGQGTRLTVV.

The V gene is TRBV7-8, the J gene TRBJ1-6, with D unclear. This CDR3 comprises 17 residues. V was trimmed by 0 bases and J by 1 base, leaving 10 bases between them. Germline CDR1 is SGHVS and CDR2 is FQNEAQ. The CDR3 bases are TGTGCCAGCAGCTTAGCGCCGGGAGGTTCCTATAATTCACCCCTCCACTTT. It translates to CASSLAPGGSYNSPLHF.

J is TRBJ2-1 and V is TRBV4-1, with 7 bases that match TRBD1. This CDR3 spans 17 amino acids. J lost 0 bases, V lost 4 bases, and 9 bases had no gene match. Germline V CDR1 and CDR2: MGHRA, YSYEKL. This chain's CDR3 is CASSPRKDRLSYNEQFF. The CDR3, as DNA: TGCGCCAGCAGCCCTCGAAAGGACAGGCTCTCCTACAATGAGCAGTTCTTC.

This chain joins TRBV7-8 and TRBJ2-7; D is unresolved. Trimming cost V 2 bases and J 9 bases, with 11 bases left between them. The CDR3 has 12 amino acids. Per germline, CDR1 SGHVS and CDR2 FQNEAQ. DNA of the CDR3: TGTGCCAGCAGCTTAATAGGTAGTTGGCAGTACTTC. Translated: CASSLIGSWQYF.

The DNA for the CDR3 is TGTGCCAGCTCACCACTCTATCGGACTAGCGGGAGGGCGTCTGGGGCCAACGTCCTGACTTTC. It translates to CASSPLYRTSGRASGANVLTF. The rearrangement links TRBV18 to TRBJ2-6, with TRBD2 matching over 15 bases. The CDR3 loop spans 21 amino acids. Germline V gene data show CDR1 as KGHSH and CDR2 as LQKENI. V lost 1 base to trimming and J lost 1 base; unmatched junction nucleotides: 8.

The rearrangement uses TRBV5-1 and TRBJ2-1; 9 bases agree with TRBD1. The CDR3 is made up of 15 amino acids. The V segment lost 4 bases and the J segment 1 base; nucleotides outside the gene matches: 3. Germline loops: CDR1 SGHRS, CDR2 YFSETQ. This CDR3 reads CASSTGGASYNEQFF. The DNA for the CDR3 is TGCGCCAGCAGCACAGGGGGCGCGTCCTACAATGAGCAGTTCTTC.

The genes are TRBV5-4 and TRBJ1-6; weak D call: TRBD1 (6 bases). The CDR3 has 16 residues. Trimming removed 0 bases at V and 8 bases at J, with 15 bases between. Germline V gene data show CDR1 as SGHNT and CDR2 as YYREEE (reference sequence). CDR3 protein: CASSLGVVAGDSPLHF. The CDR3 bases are TGTGCCAGCAGCTTGGGGGTGGTGGCAGGGGATTCACCCCTCCACTTT.

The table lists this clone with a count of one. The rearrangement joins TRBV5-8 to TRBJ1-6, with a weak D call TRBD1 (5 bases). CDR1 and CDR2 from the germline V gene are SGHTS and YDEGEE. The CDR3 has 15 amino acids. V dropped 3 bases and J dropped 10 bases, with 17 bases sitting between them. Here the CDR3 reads CASSSGTLGRSPLHF. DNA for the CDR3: TGTGCCAGCAGCTCCGGGACGCTTGGGCGATCACCCCTCCACTTT.

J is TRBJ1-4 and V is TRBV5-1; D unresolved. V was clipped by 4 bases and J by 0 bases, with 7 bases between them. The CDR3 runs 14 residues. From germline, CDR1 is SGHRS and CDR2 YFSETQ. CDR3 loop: CASSPLSTNEKLFF. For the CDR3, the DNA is TGCGCCAGCAGCCCCTTATCAACTAATGAAAAACTGTTTTTT.

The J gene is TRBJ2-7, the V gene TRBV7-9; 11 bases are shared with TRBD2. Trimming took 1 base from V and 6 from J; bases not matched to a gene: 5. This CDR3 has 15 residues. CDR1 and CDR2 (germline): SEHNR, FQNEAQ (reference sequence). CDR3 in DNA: TGTGCCAGCAGCTTAGAGCTAGCGGGGGGCGCCGAGCAGTACTTC. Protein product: CASSLELAGGAEQYF.

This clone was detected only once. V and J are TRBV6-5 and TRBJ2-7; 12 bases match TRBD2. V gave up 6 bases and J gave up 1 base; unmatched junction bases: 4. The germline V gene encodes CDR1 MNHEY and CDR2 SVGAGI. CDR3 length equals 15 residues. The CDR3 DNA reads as TGTGCCAGCAGACTAGCGGGGGGACCGTCCTACGAGCAGTACTTC. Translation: CASRLAGGPSYEQYF.

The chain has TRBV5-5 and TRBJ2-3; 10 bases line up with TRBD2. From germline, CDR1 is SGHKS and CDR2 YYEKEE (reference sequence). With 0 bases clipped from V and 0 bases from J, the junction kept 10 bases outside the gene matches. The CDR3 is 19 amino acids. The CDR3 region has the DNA TGTGCCAGCAGCTTGGCGGGGGGACTAGCGAGAACCAGCACAGATACGCAGTATTTT. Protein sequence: CASSLAGGLARTSTDTQYF.

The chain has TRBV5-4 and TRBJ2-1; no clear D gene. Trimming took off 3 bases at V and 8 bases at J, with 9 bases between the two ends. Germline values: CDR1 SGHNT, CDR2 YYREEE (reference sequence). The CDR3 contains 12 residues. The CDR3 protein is CASSSPVDEQFF. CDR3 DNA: TGTGCCAGCAGCTCCCCCGTGGATGAGCAGTTCTTC.